This entry lists 6 T cell receptor beta chains sequenced from one sample in a study of OX40 agonist ivuxolimab in advanced cancers. Repertoires were generated with immunoSEQ multiplex PCR, while TCRdb's copy carries only in-frame clones and drops some. The profile shows fewer than 200,000 clones, around 94% of them singletons. The sample consisted of CD4+ or CD8+ T cells sorted from blood, taken in a trial of the OX40 agonist ivuxolimab. Receptors were obtained from an adult with an advanced solid tumor such as melanoma, head and neck, liver or kidney cancer.

This chain links TRBV7-8 with TRBJ2-7; 7 bases line up with TRBD1. J lost 2 bases, V lost 8 bases, and 15 bases had no gene match. The CDR3 has 16 residues. CDR1 is SGHVS and CDR2 is FQNEAQ in the germline V gene. Here the CDR3 reads CASAYSNRDRPYEQYF. CDR3 DNA sequence: TGTGCCAGCGCCTATTCAAACCGGGACAGACCCTACGAGCAGTACTTC.

The V gene is TRBV10-3, the J gene TRBJ2-1; D perhaps matches TRBD2 (5 bases). Germline values: CDR1 ENHRY, CDR2 SYGVKD. The CDR3 consists of 12 residues. V was cut by 2 bases and J by 12 bases, with 11 bases left in between. The CDR3 protein is CAISEGGFGQFF. The CDR3, as DNA: TGTGCCATCAGTGAGGGAGGATTTGGGCAGTTCTTC.

J is TRBJ1-4 and V is TRBV7-9, with a possible D match to TRBD1 (5 bases). The CDR3 spans 16 residues. The germline CDR1 and CDR2 sequences are SEHNR and FQNEAQ (reference sequence). Trimming cost V 0 bases and J 8 bases, with 16 bases left between them. CDR3: CASSLASGWVGEKLFF. DNA for the CDR3: TGTGCCAGCAGCTTAGCGTCAGGGTGGGTTGGAGAAAAACTGTTTTTT. Combining the CDR3 with reference TRBV7-9 and TRBJ1-4 gives the whole variable domain DTGVSQNPRHKITKRGQNVTFRCDPISEHNRLYWYRQTLGQGPEFLTYFQNEAQLEKSRLLSDRFSAERPKGSFSTLEIQRTEQGDSAMYLCASSLASGWVGEKLFFGSGTQLSVL.

This rearrangement joins TRBV7-9 to TRBJ2-7; 10 bases match TRBD1. V shed 6 bases and J 6 bases; nucleotides not matched to a gene: 8. Germline V lookup: CDR1 SEHNR, CDR2 FQNEAQ (reference sequence). The CDR3 loop spans 14 amino acids. The CDR3 protein is CASRTGQGESEQYF. The CDR3 DNA is TGTGCCAGCAGAACCGGACAGGGGGAGTCCGAGCAGTACTTC.

V is TRBV18 and J is TRBJ1-3; TRBD1 might be the D (5 bases). Germline CDR1 and CDR2: KGHSH and LQKENI. This CDR3 is built from 13 residues. Trimming shortened V by 2 bases and J by 4 bases, and 6 bases separated the two germline ends. The CDR3 loop is CASSPGTGNTIYF. CDR3 bases: TGTGCCAGCTCACCAGGGACCGGAAACACCATATATTTT. Using reference TRBV18 and TRBJ1-3 for the parts outside the CDR3, the full variable domain is NAGVMQNPRHLVRRRGQEARLRCSPMKGHSHVYWYRQLPEEGLKFMVYLQKENIIDESGMPKERFSAEFPKEGPSILRIQQVVRGDSAAYFCASSPGTGNTIYFGEGSWLTVV.

This clone is a singleton in its sample. V usage is TRBV7-7 and J usage is TRBJ2-2, with D possibly matching TRBD2 (6 bases). Looked up from germline, CDR1 is SSHAT and CDR2 is FNYEAQ (reference sequence). This CDR3 comprises 16 residues. V dropped 1 base and J dropped 1 base, with 10 bases sitting between them. The CDR3: CASSLGSGGNTGELFF. Written as DNA, the CDR3 is TGTGCCAGCAGCTTAGGTTCCGGGGGGAACACCGGGGAGCTGTTTTTT.